The present entry profiles one T cell receptor beta chain with its context. Genomic DNA templated the TCR beta VDJ and CDR3 profiling. TCRdb redid the calling of the reads with MiXCR, one entry per CDR3 protein. The table lists 260,000 or so distinct CDR3 sequences, approximately 45% of them singletons. The record originates from a study of CD8+CD57+ T cells in acquired aplastic anemia. For sequencing, patients were chosen who had shown expansion of CD8+CD57+ cells by flow cytometry. After removal of 3 bases from V and 4 bases from J, the junction contained 1 base not matched to a gene. This CDR3 has 14 residues.

This receptor was identified in a human donor with aplastic anemia. The V and J genes are TRBV12-3 or TRBV12-4 and TRBJ1-4; 8 nucleotides line up with TRBD1. Material: sorted CD4+, CD8+, or CD8+CD57+ T cells (not recorded which) from PBMCs. The CDR3 is CASSFGQGNEKLFF. DNA of the CDR3: TGTGCCAGCAGTTTCGGACAGGGTAATGAAAAACTGTTTTTT.